These 17 T cell receptor beta chains originate from one sample sequenced in a study of blood T cell repertoires in COVID-19. TCRdb keeps only in-frame clones here, not all; method: immunoSEQ multiplex PCR. The sample carries about 200,000 clones, 80% to 90% recorded once. Material: PBMCs or T cells enriched from blood (not recorded which). The receptors come from a woman aged 40 to 49 with acute COVID-19.

On this clone: This same CDR3 is encoded by further DNA sequences in the sample. The J gene is TRBJ2-7, the V gene TRBV25-1; D unclear. V was pared by 4 bases and J by 2 bases, with 9 bases between. The CDR3 extends over 13 amino acids. Germline V gives CDR1 MGHDK, CDR2 SYGVNS. CDR3 in DNA: TGTGCCAGCAGTGTAACGGGTACCTACGAGCAGTACTTC. Translating it yields CASSVTGTYEQYF.

This CDR3 is CASSPGASGQETQYF. CDR3 bases: TGTGCCAGCAGCCCCGGGGCTAGCGGACAAGAGACCCAGTACTTC. The chain is built from TRBV11-3 and TRBJ2-5; TRBD2 agrees at 7 bases. Germline CDR1 reads SGHNT; CDR2 reads YENEEA. V shed 5 bases, J shed 2 bases, and the junction held 8 bases outside the gene matches. The CDR3 runs to 15 residues.

The rearrangement links TRBV27 to TRBJ1-1; possibly TRBD1 for D (6 bases). CDR3 length: 17 amino acids. Trimming cost V 2 bases and J 4 bases, with 20 bases left between them. Germline CDR1 is MNHEY and CDR2 is SMNVEV (reference sequence). The CDR3 region has the DNA TGTGCCAGCAGTTTACGAACAGGAGGGGGACTAGGCACTGAAGCTTTCTTT. Protein: CASSLRTGGGLGTEAFF.

The chain joins TRBV7-6 to TRBJ1-3, with D perhaps TRBD1 (6 bases). The ends were cut back, 3 bases at V and 0 bases at J, with 18 bases in the middle. CDR3 length: 18 residues. From germline, CDR1 is SGHVS and CDR2 FNYEAQ. This CDR3 reads CASSLAGTRGVSGNTIYF. DNA for the CDR3: TGTGCCAGCAGCTTGGCTGGTACCAGGGGCGTCTCTGGAAACACCATATATTTT.

This chain connects TRBV7-8 to TRBJ2-2, with 12 positions matching TRBD2. The J segment lost 6 bases and the V segment lost 5 bases, leaving 13 bases of the junction unmatched. From germline, CDR1 is SGHVS and CDR2 FQNEAQ. CDR3 length: 18 residues. DNA for the CDR3: TGTGCCAGCAGCACCCGACTAGCGGGAGTTGGGGGGGCCGGGGAGCTGTTTTTT. Protein sequence: CASSTRLAGVGGAGELFF.

J is TRBJ2-2 and V is TRBV24-1; D is ambiguous. Germline V lookup: CDR1 KGHDR, CDR2 SFDVKD. There are 12 residues in the CDR3. Trimming shortened V by 4 bases and J by 4 bases, and 3 bases separated the two germline ends. CDR3 coding DNA: TGTGCCACCAGTGAGAGCACCGGGGAGCTGTTTTTT. Translation: CATSESTGELFF.

The genes are TRBV12-3 or TRBV12-4 and TRBJ2-5, with a weak D call TRBD2 (5 bases). Trimming took off 5 bases at V and 5 bases at J, with 6 bases between the two ends. The CDR3 runs 11 residues. In nucleotides, the CDR3 is TGTGCCAGCAGTACGGGGGAGACCCAGTACTTC. Protein product: CASSTGETQYF.

In its sample, this clone was seen once. Here the CDR3 DNA reads TGTGCCAGCAGGGGCAGGGGAAACGAGCAGTACTTC. Its protein product is CASRGRGNEQYF. V and J are TRBV11-3 and TRBJ2-7, with D possibly matching TRBD1 (6 bases). Germline loops: CDR1 SGHNT, CDR2 YENEEA. V shed 6 bases and J shed 5 bases, with 11 bases lying between them. The CDR3 spans 12 residues.

This chain links TRBV5-6 with TRBJ1-3, with 7 bases that match TRBD1. Looked up from germline, CDR1 is SGHDT and CDR2 is YYEEEE. The V gene end was trimmed by 2 bases and the J gene end by 2 bases; junction bases not matched to a gene: 1. This CDR3 has 14 amino acids. The CDR3 reads CASSFDRAGNTIYF. The CDR3 DNA reads TGTGCCAGCAGCTTTGACAGGGCTGGAAACACCATATATTTT. Full variable domain (rest looked up from reference TRBV5-6 and TRBJ1-3): DAGVTQSPTHLIKTRGQQVTLRCSPKSGHDTVSWYQQALGQGPQFIFQYYEEEERQRGNFPDRFSGHQFPNYSSELNVNALLLGDSALYLCASSFDRAGNTIYFGEGSWLTVV.

The rearrangement links TRBV6-1 to TRBJ2-1, with no clear D. Per germline, CDR1 MNHNS and CDR2 SASEGT. The V end lost 3 bases, the J end lost 3 bases, and 9 bases lay between the germline ends. This CDR3 contains 14 residues. The CDR3 reads CASSEYGFYNEQFF. CDR3 bases: TGTGCCAGCAGTGAGTACGGGTTCTACAATGAGCAGTTCTTC.

The chain joins TRBV11-3 to TRBJ1-6; perhaps TRBD1 as D (5 bases). V lost 3 bases to trimming and J lost 6 bases, with 9 bases between them. Per the germline V gene, CDR1 is SGHNT and CDR2 is YENEEA. The CDR3 is made up of 14 amino acids. Here the CDR3 DNA reads TGTGCCAGCAGCTTCGGGACTTCTAATTCACCCCTCCACTTT. Translation: CASSFGTSNSPLHF.

This chain links TRBV2 with TRBJ2-1; D is undetermined. There are 14 residues in the CDR3. Per the germline V gene, CDR1 is SNHLY and CDR2 is FYNNEI. The V end lost 2 bases, the J end lost 3 bases, and 8 bases lay between the germline ends. CDR3: CASSEQTNYNEQFF. Here the CDR3 DNA reads TGTGCCAGCAGTGAACAGACAAACTACAATGAGCAGTTCTTC. The full variable domain, in which reference TRBV2 and TRBJ2-1 provide the parts outside the CDR3, is EPEVTQTPSHQVTQMGQEVILRCVPISNHLYFYWYRQILGQKVEFLVSFYNNEISEKSEIFDDQFSVERPDGSNFTLKIRSTKLEDSAMYFCASSEQTNYNEQFFGPGTRLTVL.

V usage is TRBV3-1 (or the pseudogene TRBV3-2) and J usage is TRBJ1-2; 8 nucleotides match TRBD1. The J segment lost 4 bases and the V segment lost 4 bases, leaving 5 bases of the junction unmatched. CDR1 is LGHDT, CDR2 YNNKEL, per germline (reference sequence). The CDR3 covers 14 residues. The CDR3 loop reads CASSPDTGGYGYTF. CDR3 coding DNA: TGTGCCAGCAGCCCGGACACAGGGGGCTATGGCTACACCTTC.

With regard to this clone: One end of the junction varies from germline; a read error may be responsible. CDR3: CASSDSNQGKHF. The CDR3 DNA reads as TGTGCCAGCAGTGACTCAAACCAGGGAAAACATTTT. The V and J genes are TRBV6-5 and TRBJ1-5, with TRBD1 as a possible D gene (5 bases). Germline V lookup: CDR1 MNHEY, CDR2 SVGAGI. This CDR3 contains 12 residues.

The chain is built from TRBV27 and TRBJ2-1; 14 bases are a match to TRBD2. Trimming removed 7 bases from V and 8 bases from J; junction bases left unmatched: 7. The CDR3 covers 15 residues. Germline V gene sequence: CDR1 MNHEY, CDR2 SMNVEV (reference sequence). CDR3 nucleotide sequence: TGTGCCAGCATCAAGACTAGCGGGAGGGCCGATGAGCAGTTCTTC. This translates into CASIKTSGRADEQFF.

The V and J genes are TRBV29-1 and TRBJ2-1; unclear D gene. This CDR3 contains 15 residues. V gave up 0 bases and J gave up 0 bases, with 9 bases separating them. The germline V gene encodes CDR1 SQVTM and CDR2 ANQGSEA. As DNA, the CDR3 is TGCAGCGTTGAAGATCCGGTCGACTCCTACAATGAGCAGTTCTTC. This translates into CSVEDPVDSYNEQFF.

This clone was detected only a few times. The rearrangement uses TRBV27 and TRBJ2-7; possibly TRBD1 for D (5 bases). The CDR3 extends over 14 amino acids. V gave up 0 bases and J gave up 2 bases, with 8 bases separating them. The germline CDR1 and CDR2 sequences are MNHEY and SMNVEV (reference sequence). The CDR3 loop reads CASSLSQGTYEQYF. The CDR3 DNA follows: TGTGCCAGCAGTTTATCCCAGGGAACCTACGAGCAGTACTTC.